The 24 T cell receptor beta chains given below trace back to one sample, sequenced in a study of control samples from healthy donors and cancer patients (dated by TCRdb to the early 2020s). Library creation used the immunoSEQ multiplex PCR assay. TCRdb carries this immuneACCESS record with in-frame sequences only. Its versions omit some clonotypes, under half of them owing to an unresolved V gene in the studies checked, with the rest unexplained. Within this sample are roughly 400,000 clones, with around 90% of them counted one time only. The ten largest make up just under 6.5% of the sample. Sequences were obtained from PBMCs. The receptors derive from a man aged 35-49 years with head and neck cancer.

The chain links TRBV4-3 to TRBJ1-1; D unresolved. The V end lost 0 bases, the J end lost 1 base, and 12 bases lay between the germline ends. Germline V gives CDR1 LGHNA, CDR2 YSLEER. This CDR3 has 16 amino acids. In DNA, the CDR3 is TGCGCCAGCAGCCAAGATGGCAGAGCAGGGAACACTGAAGCTTTCTTT. It encodes CASSQDGRAGNTEAFF.

This chain connects TRBV19 to TRBJ2-1; D possibly corresponds to TRBD1 (5 bases). The V gene lost 1 base and the J gene lost 0 bases, with 13 bases spanning the gap. Germline V CDR1 and CDR2: LNHDA, SQIVND (reference sequence). The CDR3 is 17 residues long. The CDR3 loop reads CASSIGQGLSSYNEQFF. The CDR3 DNA follows: TGTGCCAGTAGTATAGGCCAGGGATTGAGCTCCTACAATGAGCAGTTCTTC.

This clone was seen only once. The chain uses TRBV28 and TRBJ1-4; 7 nucleotides match TRBD1. The germline CDR1 and CDR2 sequences are MDHEN and SYDVKM. The CDR3 has 16 residues. V lost 2 bases and J lost 6; bases outside the gene matches: 9. CDR3 nucleotide sequence: TGTGCCAGCAGTTTACCCGACAGGGATCGGGATGAAAAACTGTTTTTT. Encoded protein: CASSLPDRDRDEKLFF.

The gene calls are TRBV27 and TRBJ2-7, with 13 bases fitting TRBD2. CDR1 is MNHEY and CDR2 is SMNVEV in the germline V gene (reference sequence). The CDR3 is made up of 13 amino acids. V lost 8 bases and J lost 5; bases outside the gene matches: 3. The CDR3 spells CASGTSGNHEQYF. In nucleotides, the CDR3 is TGTGCCAGCGGGACTAGCGGGAACCACGAGCAGTACTTC.

V usage is TRBV9 and J usage is TRBJ2-7; 12 positions agree with TRBD2. CDR3 length equals 15 residues. Germline V gives CDR1 SGDLS, CDR2 YYNGEE. With V trimmed by 3 bases and J by 3 bases, 4 bases remained unmatched. The CDR3 DNA is TGTGCCAGCAGCGAGGAGACTAGCGGGAGCTACGAGCAGTACTTC. The encoded protein is CASSEETSGSYEQYF.

This chain connects TRBV28 to TRBJ2-7; 7 nucleotides match TRBD1. The CDR3 runs 14 residues. From germline, CDR1 is MDHEN and CDR2 SYDVKM. V lost 2 bases to trimming and J lost 4 bases; unmatched junction nucleotides: 5. In DNA form, the CDR3 reads TGTGCCAGCAGTTTAGACAGGGACGGTTACGAGCAGTACTTC. Protein sequence: CASSLDRDGYEQYF.

This clone came up once. This rearrangement joins TRBV5-1 to TRBJ2-3; D gene ambiguous. V dropped 2 bases and J dropped 7 bases, with 14 bases sitting between them. The CDR3 extends over 14 amino acids. Germline V gene sequence: CDR1 SGHRS, CDR2 YFSETQ. The CDR3 region is CASSFSQAQYTQYF. For the CDR3, the DNA is TGCGCCAGCAGCTTCTCCCAGGCGCAATATACGCAGTATTTT.

In regard to this clone: One end of the junction fails to match germline, which may point to a read error. The chain has TRBV2 and TRBJ2-5; TRBD2 matches at 9 bases. In germline, CDR1 is SNHLY, CDR2 FYNNEI. The CDR3 loop spans 13 amino acids. The CDR3 spells CASSEALGGRGNF. CDR3 DNA: TGTGCCAGCAGTGAAGCGCTGGGCGGGAGGGGGAACTTC.

The genes are TRBV19 and TRBJ2-6; D tentatively fits TRBD1 or TRBD2 (5 bases each). CDR3 length equals 16 residues. Germline V gene data show CDR1 as LNHDA and CDR2 as SQIVND (reference sequence). V gave up 1 base and J gave up 4 bases, with 11 bases separating them. CDR3 loop: CASSIGGSTGANVLTF. The CDR3 DNA sequence: TGTGCCAGTAGTATAGGGGGGAGTACCGGGGCCAACGTCCTGACTTTC.

This rearrangement joins TRBV23-1 to TRBJ1-1; the D is unclear. TRBV23-1 is an open reading frame, and its role is uncertain. Trimming took 7 bases from V and 1 from J, leaving 13 bases between them. The CDR3 extends over 14 amino acids. CDR3 residues: CASTPRNGNTEAFF. The CDR3 region has the DNA TGCGCCAGCACTCCGCGTAACGGGAACACTGAAGCTTTCTTT.

The chain uses TRBV28 and TRBJ2-5; TRBD2 is a possible D gene (6 bases). CDR1 MDHEN and CDR2 SYDVKM come from the germline V gene. The CDR3 contains 13 residues. Trimming stripped 8 bases from V and 5 bases from J, with 15 bases between. CDR3 loop: CASGILGRETQYF. The CDR3 nucleotides read TGTGCCAGCGGAATCTTAGGGAGGGAGACCCAGTACTTC.

This clone came up once. The chain links TRBV9 to TRBJ1-5, with D possibly matching TRBD1 (5 bases). The germline CDR1 and CDR2 sequences are SGDLS and YYNGEE. This CDR3 spans 15 amino acids. Trimming shortened V by 4 bases and J by 0 bases, and 11 bases separated the two germline ends. The CDR3 nucleotides read TGTGCCAGCAGCTCATCCGGGGCTAGCAATCAGCCCCAGCATTTT. This translates into CASSSSGASNQPQHF.

This rearrangement joins TRBV7-9 to TRBJ1-1, with no clear D. The CDR3 has 13 amino acids. V was pared by 4 bases and J by 1 base, with 7 bases between. Germline CDR1 is SEHNR and CDR2 is FQNEAQ (reference sequence). CDR3 DNA: TGTGCCAGCAGCTATGTTGAGAACACTGAAGCTTTCTTT. The encoded protein is CASSYVENTEAFF.

This clone appeared once. The chain uses TRBV29-1 and TRBJ1-1; D uncertain. The V and J ends lost 0 bases and 4 bases respectively, with 18 bases between them. The CDR3 length is 16 residues. Germline V gene lookup returns CDR1 SQVTM and CDR2 ANQGSEA. For the CDR3, the DNA is TGCAGCGTTGAAGATCCCGCCAGAGGTTATTCCACTGAAGCTTTCTTT. Its protein product is CSVEDPARGYSTEAFF.

This chain links TRBV4-1 with TRBJ1-2; no clear D gene. The germline CDR1 and CDR2 sequences are MGHRA and YSYEKL. CDR3 length equals 12 residues. Trimming stripped 1 base from V and 2 bases from J, with 2 bases between. CDR3 sequence (DNA): TGCGCCAGCAGCCAAGGGAACTATGGCTACACCTTC. Its protein product is CASSQGNYGYTF.

The CDR3 spells CASSLGGGGRTDTQYF. The CDR3 bases are TGTGCCAGCAGCTTAGGAGGCGGGGGGCGCACAGATACGCAGTATTTT. V is TRBV11-2 and J is TRBJ2-3, with TRBD2 identical over 8 bases. V gave up 1 base and J gave up 1 base; unmatched junction bases: 4. This CDR3 is built from 16 residues. The germline CDR1 and CDR2 sequences are SGHAT and FQNNGV.

J is TRBJ1-1 and V is TRBV7-8, with D unclear. Germline-derived CDR1 and CDR2 are SGHVS and FQNEAQ. There are 15 residues in the CDR3. V was trimmed by 1 base and J by 1 base, leaving 10 bases between them. CDR3 protein: CASSLGRPPNTEAFF. CDR3 nucleotide sequence: TGTGCCAGCAGCTTAGGTAGACCCCCGAACACTGAAGCTTTCTTT.

The chain links TRBV19 to TRBJ1-5; 8 nucleotides agree with TRBD1. V shed 6 bases and J 5 bases; nucleotides not matched to a gene: 9. The CDR3 contains 15 residues. Germline CDR1 reads LNHDA; CDR2 reads SQIVND (reference sequence). As DNA, the CDR3 is TGTGCCAGTAGACGTCAAGACAGGGGAGATCAGCCCCAGCATTTT. Protein product: CASRRQDRGDQPQHF.

This chain links TRBV6-4 with TRBJ2-3; 7 bases align to TRBD1. The CDR3 is 13 residues long. V lost 0 bases and J lost 6; bases outside the gene matches: 0. Per germline, CDR1 MRHNA and CDR2 SNTAGT. This CDR3 is CASSDSRGDTQYF. In DNA, the CDR3 is TGTGCCAGCAGTGACTCCAGGGGGGATACGCAGTATTTT.

The V gene is TRBV3-1 (or the pseudogene TRBV3-2), the J gene TRBJ2-2; D possibly corresponds to TRBD2 (6 bases). The germline V gene encodes CDR1 LGHDT and CDR2 YNNKEL (reference sequence). The CDR3 is made up of 17 amino acids. Trimming removed 1 base from V and 2 bases from J, with 14 bases in between. CDR3 nucleotide sequence: TGTGCCAGCAGCCAAGGGAAAATGGGGGGAAACACCGGGGAGCTGTTTTTT. Translation gives CASSQGKMGGNTGELFF.

The chain joins TRBV6-1 to TRBJ2-7, with TRBD2 identical over 9 bases. The CDR3 sequence is 14 residues long. V shed 4 bases, J shed 3 bases, and the junction held 4 bases outside the gene matches. Per germline, CDR1 MNHNS and CDR2 SASEGT. The CDR3 reads CASSVAGEIYEQYF. CDR3 nucleotide sequence: TGTGCCAGCAGTGTAGCGGGAGAGATCTACGAGCAGTACTTC.

The rearrangement links TRBV4-3 to TRBJ2-3, with 7 bases matching TRBD1. V was pared by 4 bases and J by 4 bases, with 11 bases of the junction left unmatched. This CDR3 has 16 residues. The V gene's germline CDR1 is LGHNA and CDR2 YSLEER. In DNA, the CDR3 is TGCGCCAGCAGCCCTGGGAGAGGGGGCGCCTCAGATACGCAGTATTTT. Residues: CASSPGRGGASDTQYF.

The chain recombines TRBV29-1 with TRBJ2-7; D may be TRBD1 (5 bases). V shed 4 bases and J shed 0 bases, with 22 bases lying between them. Germline V gene lookup returns CDR1 SQVTM and CDR2 ANQGSEA. This CDR3 region has 17 residues. CDR3 sequence reads: CSVVVWSDDRASYEQYF. CDR3 nucleotide sequence: TGCAGCGTTGTAGTCTGGTCCGATGACAGAGCCTCCTACGAGCAGTACTTC.

The rearrangement uses TRBV28 and TRBJ1-5; D not resolved. V dropped 0 bases and J dropped 3 bases, with 6 bases sitting between them. The CDR3 is made up of 14 amino acids. Germline CDR1 and CDR2: MDHEN and SYDVKM. CDR3 in amino acids: CASSLWGINQPQHF. The CDR3 DNA follows: TGTGCCAGCAGTTTATGGGGCATCAATCAGCCCCAGCATTTT.